This TCR beta chain was recorded in a study of technical replicates of blood from several donors. Germline V gene data show CDR1 as LNHDA and CDR2 as SQIVND (reference sequence). Trimming shortened V by 0 bases and J by 8 bases, and 13 bases separated the two germline ends. The CDR3 has 14 residues. Using immunoSEQ multiplex PCR, the repertoire was profiled, and TCRdb retains in-frame clones only, with some absent. The top ten hold approximately 5% of the sample, which has about 63,000 clones, more than 85% seen once. This sequence was found in a human donor in good health. Some clones in this sample may be carry-over from other donors' samples. The chain recombines TRBV19 with TRBJ1-2; maybe TRBD1 (6 bases). The sequencing sample was made of PBMCs. DNA of the CDR3: TGTGCCAGTAGTATAGAGCGGACAGTTTACGGCTACACCTTC. This sequence encodes CASSIERTVYGYTF.